This is a list of T cell receptor beta chains from one sample in a study of cytomegalovirus exposure and HLA in healthy donors. Sequencing was performed with immunoSEQ multiplex PCR; in TCRdb, only in-frame clones are kept and a portion is missing. The sample includes about 160,000 clones, roughly 80% of them seen just once. Sequences were obtained from PBMCs. These receptors were taken from a woman younger than 30 in good health and CMV-seronegative. The CDR3 runs from the conserved cysteine through the conserved F or W. Fields, in order: J gene, V gene, D gene, clone size, CDR3 protein, CDR3 DNA. D genes are given only for firm matches. Clone size appears in some rows only: once, few, many, or a class for an expanded clone.

TRBJ2-7	TRBV10-2	.	.	CASSSPGTASYEQYF	TGCGCCAGCAGTTCTCCCGGGACTGCAAGCTACGAGCAGTACTTC
TRBJ2-7	TRBV6-5	.	.	CASTIGYEQYF	TGTGCCAGTACTATAGGATACGAGCAGTACTTC
TRBJ1-1	TRBV27	.	.	CASSLGQNTEAFF	TGTGCCAGCAGTTTGGGACAGAACACTGAAGCTTTCTTT
TRBJ2-5	TRBV18	.	.	CASSPSETQYF	TGTGCCAGCTCACCATCGGAGACCCAGTACTTC
TRBJ2-5	TRBV7-2	.	.	CASSARTPGQETQYF	TGTGCCAGCAGCGCCCGGACTCCGGGGCAAGAGACCCAGTACTTC
TRBJ2-1	TRBV28	TRBD1	.	CASSPSGGEQFF	TGTGCCAGCAGTCCTTCAGGGGGTGAGCAGTTCTTC
TRBJ1-4	TRBV27	TRBD1	.	CASSLYGTANEKLFF	TGTGCCAGCAGTTTATACGGGACAGCAAATGAAAAACTGTTTTTT
TRBJ2-3	TRBV2	TRBD2	once	CASRTASGSTDTQYF	TGTGCCAGCAGGACAGCTAGCGGGAGTACAGATACGCAGTATTTT
TRBJ1-4	TRBV19	.	once	CASSKPGTNEKLFF	TGTGCCAGTAGTAAACCCGGAACTAATGAAAAACTGTTTTTT
TRBJ2-7	TRBV28	.	.	CASSTISGYEQYF	TGTGCCAGCAGTACAATTAGCGGATACGAGCAGTACTTC
TRBJ2-5	TRBV10-3	.	.	CAISGGPRGETQYF	TGTGCCATCAGTGGAGGGCCAAGAGGAGAGACCCAGTACTTC
TRBJ2-4	TRBV28	TRBD2	.	CASSALAENIQYF	TGTGCCAGCAGTGCCCTAGCGGAAAACATTCAGTACTTC
TRBJ2-1	TRBV21-1	.	.	CARRVSSGYNEQFF	TGTGCCAGACGGGTGAGTAGCGGCTACAATGAGCAGTTCTTC
TRBJ2-7	TRBV11-2	.	once	CASSLGRAETIPYEQYF	TGTGCCAGCAGCTTAGGTCGAGCGGAGACGATTCCCTACGAGCAGTACTTC
TRBJ2-3	TRBV5-6	TRBD2	.	CASSLGLAGDSDTQYF	TGTGCCAGCAGCTTGGGACTAGCGGGAGATTCAGATACGCAGTATTTT
TRBJ2-7	TRBV27	TRBD2	.	CASSLRLAGNYEQYF	TGTGCCAGCAGTCTCCGACTAGCGGGAAACTACGAGCAGTACTTC
TRBJ1-2	TRBV2	.	.	CASSEGQGNGYTF	TGTGCCAGCAGTGAAGGGCAGGGGAATGGCTACACCTTC
TRBJ2-7	TRBV19	TRBD2	.	CASSPVAGSQQYEQYF	TGTGCCAGTAGTCCCGTAGCGGGATCCCAACAATACGAGCAGTACTTC
TRBJ2-2	TRBV5-1	.	.	CASSDGTLRGELFF	TGCGCCAGCAGCGACGGGACTTTACGCGGGGAGCTGTTTTTT
TRBJ2-5	TRBV9	.	.	CASSVGKRVAGEETQYF	TGTGCCAGCAGCGTAGGAAAGCGGGTAGCTGGGGAAGAGACCCAGTACTTC